The 20 T cell receptor beta chains presented below share a single source sample, sequenced in a study of blood T cell repertoires in COVID-19. Sequencing used immunoSEQ multiplex PCR; TCRdb keeps in-frame clones, though not all of them. This table has about 82,000 clones, more than 70% appearing once. The sequenced sample was peripheral blood. These receptors were collected from an older woman with acute or convalescent COVID-19.

The rearrangement links TRBV5-6 to TRBJ2-2; 11 bases match TRBD2. This CDR3 has 16 residues. CDR1 is SGHDT and CDR2 is YYEEEE in the germline V gene. V shed 1 base, J shed 4 bases, and the junction held 3 bases outside the gene matches. In nucleotides, the CDR3 is TGTGCCAGCAGCTTGCCGGGACTAGCGGTCACCGGGGAGCTGTTTTTT. It encodes CASSLPGLAVTGELFF.

The chain carries TRBV4-1 and TRBJ2-7; 8 bases line up with TRBD2. With V trimmed by 4 bases and J by 2 bases, 4 bases remained unmatched. This CDR3 contains 14 residues. Germline CDR1 reads MGHRA; CDR2 reads YSYEKL. The CDR3 spells CASSLTSGTYEQYF. In nucleotides, the CDR3 is TGCGCCAGCAGCCTTACTAGCGGAACCTACGAGCAGTACTTC.

Points on this clone: Its ends do not fully match the called genes, so a read error is possible. J is TRBJ2-7 and V is TRBV5-4, with 9 bases that match TRBD2. Germline-derived CDR1 and CDR2 are SGHNT and YYREEE (reference sequence). The CDR3 has 13 residues. The CDR3 DNA follows: TGTGCCAGCAGCTTGGGGGGAACGGGACTAGCAGACTTC. Its protein is CASSLGGTGLADF.

CDR3 in DNA: TGTGCCAGCAACGGTCAATCCCGCGGACAAACTCTTTATGGCTACACCTTC. As protein: CASNGQSRGQTLYGYTF. The rearrangement joins TRBV7-2 to TRBJ1-2; perhaps TRBD1 as D (5 bases). Between the trimmed V and J ends, which lost 7 bases and 5 bases, there was a span of 26 bases. This CDR3 contains 17 residues. Germline V lookup: CDR1 SGHTA, CDR2 FQGNSA.

The CDR3 loop is CASSQELAGVLDTQYF. The CDR3 DNA reads TGTGCCAGCAGCCAAGAACTAGCGGGAGTCTTAGATACGCAGTATTTT. The gene calls are TRBV4-2 and TRBJ2-3, with 11 bases lining up with TRBD2. The CDR3 sequence is 16 residues long. The junction had 4 bases not matched to a gene; V was cut back by 0 bases and J by 5 bases. The germline CDR1 and CDR2 sequences are LGHNA and YNFKEQ.

The chain uses TRBV4-2 and TRBJ2-7; 7 nucleotides align to TRBD1. V dropped 1 base and J dropped 2; count of bases not matched to a gene: 5. Germline V gene data show CDR1 as LGHNA and CDR2 as YNFKEQ. The CDR3 runs to 15 residues. The CDR3 coding sequence is TGTGCCAGCAGCCAAGTAACCGGGACAGCCTACGAGCAGTACTTC. Translating gives CASSQVTGTAYEQYF.

This clone was observed a single time. This chain uses TRBV27 with TRBJ1-1, with 9 nucleotides matching TRBD1. V shed 0 bases and J 7 bases; nucleotides not matched to a gene: 0. The CDR3 has 13 residues. Germline values: CDR1 MNHEY, CDR2 SMNVEV (reference sequence). CDR3: CASSLSGQGEAFF. CDR3 nucleotides: TGTGCCAGCAGTTTATCGGGACAGGGTGAAGCTTTCTTT.

V gene TRBV24-1 combines with J gene TRBJ2-3; 10 positions match TRBD1. The CDR3 is 15 residues long. Germline CDR1 KGHDR, CDR2 SFDVKD. V trimming: 4 bases; J trimming: 6 bases; junction bases outside the gene matches: 6. The CDR3 reads CATSEGTGEPDTQYF. The CDR3 DNA reads as TGTGCCACCAGTGAGGGGACAGGGGAGCCCGATACGCAGTATTTT.

CDR3 coding DNA: TGTGCCAGCAGTGGACAGGGGGCTCAGGGCTCCTATAATTCACCCCTCCACTTT. It is translated as CASSGQGAQGSYNSPLHF. The chain has TRBV6-1 and TRBJ1-6, with 10 bases identical to TRBD1. The CDR3 is 18 amino acids. Trimming removed 4 bases from V and 0 bases from J; junction bases left unmatched: 6. Germline CDR1 MNHNS, CDR2 SASEGT.

The CDR3 coding sequence is TGCGCCAGCAGCTTGGGGCCCGCTAGGAACACCGGGGAGCTGTTTTTT. Amino acid sequence: CASSLGPARNTGELFF. V gene TRBV5-1 combines with J gene TRBJ2-2, with D unclear. Trimming took 0 bases from V and 1 from J, leaving 10 bases between them. The CDR3 length is 16 residues. Germline CDR1 SGHRS, CDR2 YFSETQ.

The CDR3: CASSLEDRGPNEQFF. The DNA of the CDR3 is TGTGCCAGCAGCCTAGAGGACAGGGGGCCCAATGAGCAGTTCTTC. The chain recombines TRBV27 with TRBJ2-1, with 11 nucleotides matching TRBD1. The V segment lost 6 bases and the J segment 6 bases; nucleotides outside the gene matches: 7. This CDR3 is 15 amino acids long. Germline V CDR1 and CDR2: MNHEY, SMNVEV (reference sequence).

The rearrangement uses TRBV7-9 and TRBJ2-5, with TRBD1 matching 8 bases. CDR3 size: 16 residues. J gave up 5 bases and V 3 bases, and 11 bases lay outside the gene matches. The germline CDR1 and CDR2 sequences are SEHNR and FQNEAQ (reference sequence). The CDR3 region is CASSLGQAIQWETQYF. Here the CDR3 DNA reads TGTGCCAGCAGCTTGGGACAGGCAATTCAATGGGAGACCCAGTACTTC. Variable domain in full (rest from reference TRBV7-9 and TRBJ2-5): DTGVSQNPRHKITKRGQNVTFRCDPISEHNRLYWYRQTLGQGPEFLTYFQNEAQLEKSRLLSDRFSAERPKGSFSTLEIQRTEQGDSAMYLCASSLGQAIQWETQYFGPGTRLLVL.

This clone was seen only once. The genes are TRBV27 and TRBJ1-5; D is uncertain. The length of the CDR3 is 15 residues. Germline CDR1 reads MNHEY; CDR2 reads SMNVEV (reference sequence). Between the trimmed V and J ends, which lost 0 bases and 1 base, there was a span of 7 bases. The CDR3 nucleotides are TGTGCCAGCAGTTTATCGCGCGGGAGCAATCAGCCCCAGCATTTT. Residues: CASSLSRGSNQPQHF.

Details on this clone: At one of its ends the junction is not consistent with the germline gene, which may arise from a read error. The gene calls are TRBV11-2 and TRBJ2-5; D is ambiguous. Germline CDR1 and CDR2: SGHAT and FQNNGV. The CDR3 is made up of 10 amino acids. The CDR3 reads CASSLETQYF. The DNA for the CDR3 is TGTGCCAGCAGCCTAGAGACCCAGTACTTC.

In this sample, this clone turned up once. V gene TRBV5-4 combines with J gene TRBJ1-1, with a tentative D call TRBD1 (5 bases). The germline V gene has CDR1 SGHNT and CDR2 YYREEE (reference sequence). The ends were cut back, 0 bases at V and 0 bases at J, with 9 bases in the middle. The CDR3 is 15 residues long. The CDR3: CASSLAGGLNTEAFF. The CDR3 coding sequence is TGTGCCAGCAGCTTGGCCGGGGGATTGAACACTGAAGCTTTCTTT. The variable domain in full, with the rest retrieved from reference TRBV5-4 and TRBJ1-1, is ETGVTQSPTHLIKTRGQQVTLRCSSQSGHNTVSWYQQALGQGPQFIFQYYREEENGRGNFPPRFSGLQFPNYSSELNVNALELDDSALYLCASSLAGGLNTEAFFGQGTRLTVV.

The chain has TRBV5-8 and TRBJ1-3; weak D call: TRBD1 (5 bases). V gave up 2 bases and J gave up 3 bases, with 12 bases separating them. The CDR3 spans 15 residues. CDR1 SGHTS and CDR2 YDEGEE come from the germline V gene. CDR3 in amino acids: CASSLSGVRGNTIYF. As DNA, the CDR3 is TGTGCCAGCAGCTTATCGGGGGTGCGTGGAAACACCATATATTTT.

CDR3 DNA: TGTGCCAGCAGTACCGGGGGATCGGGATTTCGCACTGAAGCTTTCTTT. This codes for CASSTGGSGFRTEAFF. The gene calls are TRBV7-9 and TRBJ1-1, with a possible D match to TRBD1 (5 bases). Germline CDR1 SEHNR, CDR2 FQNEAQ (reference sequence). The V gene lost 6 bases and the J gene lost 4 bases, with 21 bases spanning the gap. The CDR3 covers 16 residues.

V is TRBV2 and J is TRBJ2-5; a possible D gene is TRBD2 (6 bases). The CDR3 spans 16 residues. CDR1 and CDR2 (germline): SNHLY, FYNNEI. V was cut by 2 bases and J by 2 bases, with 15 bases left in between. The CDR3, as DNA: TGTGCCAGCAGTGAATACTTAGCGGCCCAACAAGAGACCCAGTACTTC. Encoded protein: CASSEYLAAQQETQYF.

V usage is TRBV28 and J usage is TRBJ1-3; no firm D call. CDR3 size: 14 residues. Trimming removed 7 bases from V and 0 bases from J, with 10 bases in between. Germline values: CDR1 MDHEN, CDR2 SYDVKM. Here the CDR3 DNA reads TGTGCCAGCAAACGCGGGAGCTCTGGAAACACCATATATTTT. This encodes CASKRGSSGNTIYF.

This clone was observed a handful of times. This chain connects TRBV7-6 to TRBJ1-5; 8 positions match TRBD1. Trimming took 5 bases from V and 6 from J; bases not matched to a gene: 21. Germline CDR1 SGHVS, CDR2 FNYEAQ. The CDR3 is 19 amino acids. CDR3 loop: CASSRNSGTGQLLPQPQHF. The DNA of the CDR3 is TGTGCCAGCAGCCGAAACTCCGGGACAGGCCAACTTCTGCCTCAGCCCCAGCATTTT. Using reference TRBV7-6 and TRBJ1-5 for the parts outside the CDR3, the full variable domain is GAGVSQSPRYKVTKRGQDVALRCDPISGHVSLYWYRQALGQGPEFLTYFNYEAQQDKSGLPNDRFSAERPEGSISTLTIQRTEQRDSAMYRCASSRNSGTGQLLPQPQHFGDGTRLSIL.